This T cell receptor (beta chain) appears in the sequencing data of a study of patients and donors after allogeneic stem cell transplantation. V lost 3 bases to trimming and J lost 1 base, with 9 bases between them. CDR3 length equals 14 residues. MiXCR, applied by TCRdb to the RT-PCR reads, yields one record per CDR3 protein. The profile shows approximately 140,000 distinct CDR3 sequences, about a third of them singletons. The receptor was isolated from a human donor who was either an allogeneic HSCT recipient or a stem cell or donor lymphocyte infusion donor (not recorded which). It is not recorded whose cells these are; they may come from a transplant donor. Sequenced sample: blood, either unsorted or a sorted T cell fraction (not recorded which). The chain recombines TRBV12-3 or TRBV12-4 with TRBJ1-1; TRBD1 is a possible D gene (6 bases). Here the CDR3 reads CASSLRGENTEAFF. The CDR3 coding sequence is TGTGCCAGCAGTTTGAGGGGGGAGAACACTGAAGCTTTCTTT.